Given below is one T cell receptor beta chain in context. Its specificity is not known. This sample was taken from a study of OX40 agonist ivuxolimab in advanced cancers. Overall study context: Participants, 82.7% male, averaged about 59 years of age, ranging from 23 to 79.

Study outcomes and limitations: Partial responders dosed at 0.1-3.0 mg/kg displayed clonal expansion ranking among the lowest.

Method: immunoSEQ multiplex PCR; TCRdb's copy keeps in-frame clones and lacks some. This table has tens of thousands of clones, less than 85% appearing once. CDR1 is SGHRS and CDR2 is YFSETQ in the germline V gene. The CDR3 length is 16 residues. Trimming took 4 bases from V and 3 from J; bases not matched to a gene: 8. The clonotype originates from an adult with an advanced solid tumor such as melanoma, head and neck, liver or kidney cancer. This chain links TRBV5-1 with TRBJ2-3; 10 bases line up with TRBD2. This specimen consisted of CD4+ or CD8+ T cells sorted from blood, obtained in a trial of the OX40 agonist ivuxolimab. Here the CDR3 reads CASSRGGTSETDTQYF. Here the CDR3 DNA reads TGCGCCAGCAGCCGTGGCGGGACTAGCGAGACAGATACGCAGTATTTT.